The clone carrying this T cell receptor beta chain was counted between two and nine times. Antigen: not known. The data stem from a study of response to subunit inactivated influenza vaccine. Study conclusions and caveats: Authors suggested each seasonal influenza vaccination recruits few new T cells.

CDR3 length equals 17 residues. Germline V CDR1 and CDR2: MDHEN, SYDVKM. Between the trimmed V and J ends, which lost 6 bases and 0 bases, there was a span of 21 bases. TCRdb analysed the RT-PCR reads with MiXCR anew, one entry per CDR3 protein. This sample has fewer than 250,000 distinct CDR3 sequences, with 13% to 15% found just once. This specimen was CD8+ T cells sorted from PBMCs, taken more than 4 days after vaccination. The chain is built from TRBV28 and TRBJ2-7; a weak D match, TRBD2 (5 bases). This receptor was identified in a man in his fifties who received an inactivated influenza vaccine. The CDR3 loop is CASSPRSRASSSYEQYF. The DNA of the CDR3 is TGTGCCAGCAGCCCTCGGTCGAGGGCCTCGAGCTCCTACGAGCAGTACTTC.